This record looks at one T cell receptor beta chain sequence and its context. This entry comes from a study of blood T cell repertoires in COVID-19. Study in general: From T cells, B-cell-depleted T cells, or PBMCs came the material, which was cDNA or gDNA.

Only in-frame clones appear in the TCRdb table, and some are missing; sequencing was by immunoSEQ multiplex PCR. The repertoire includes approximately 110,000 clones, around 85% of them detected once, and roughly 19% sits in the top ten. The germline V gene has CDR1 GTSNPN and CDR2 SVGIG (reference sequence). V was cut by 0 bases and J by 5 bases, with 11 bases left in between. The length of the CDR3 is 13 residues. The sequence came from a man in his sixties or seventies with active or convalescent COVID-19. The sequenced sample consisted of peripheral blood. The chain employs TRBV30 and TRBJ2-7, with a weak D call TRBD1 (6 bases). The CDR3 nucleotides are TGTGCCTGGAGTGTAACAGGGTTGGACGAGCAGTACTTC. Translated: CAWSVTGLDEQYF.